The 3 T cell receptor beta chains listed next were all sequenced from one sample in a study of regulatory and conventional T cells in RAG deficiency. Conventional CD4+ T cells were sorted from blood as CD25-low CD127-high cells. Some clones are missing from TCRdb's copy, which holds only in-frame ones; the method was immunoSEQ multiplex PCR. The sample yields 20,000 to 25,000 clones, around 95% seen once. Another study also made use of these data, one on regulatory T cells. From that report: The primer mix had 52 TRBV and 13 TRBJ primers.

Sequences were obtained from CD25- CD4+ T cells sorted from blood. All receptors come from a human donor in good health.

Only one count was recorded for this clone. The chain joins TRBV9 to TRBJ2-5; 8 nucleotides align to TRBD1. The CDR3 covers 14 residues. V lost 0 bases to trimming and J lost 5 bases; unmatched junction nucleotides: 3. The germline V gene has CDR1 SGDLS and CDR2 YYNGEE. This CDR3 is CASSVGQGKETQYF. The CDR3 DNA reads as TGTGCCAGCAGCGTAGGACAGGGGAAGGAGACCCAGTACTTC.

The V and J genes are TRBV5-1 and TRBJ2-7; TRBD1 agrees at 7 bases. J lost 3 bases, V lost 4 bases, and 7 bases had no gene match. Germline values: CDR1 SGHRS, CDR2 YFSETQ. The CDR3 runs 14 residues. CDR3 DNA: TGCGCCAGCAGCCCCGGGGACAGCTTCTACGAGCAGTACTTC. Protein product: CASSPGDSFYEQYF.

The chain couples TRBV9 to TRBJ2-5, with 8 bases identical to TRBD2. Germline loops: CDR1 SGDLS, CDR2 YYNGEE. This CDR3 spans 14 amino acids. V lost 4 bases and J lost 2; bases outside the gene matches: 4. CDR3 sequence: CASSRSGGQETQYF. Written as DNA, the CDR3 is TGTGCCAGCAGCAGAAGCGGGGGACAAGAGACCCAGTACTTC.